These 14 T cell receptor beta chains came from one sample sequenced in a study of blood T cells in healthy people across ages. Combining a sample-barcoded 5' primer with a J-beta primer mix, a second PCR ran for 7 to 11 cycles. From the 5' RACE reads, TCRdb called clonotypes with MiXCR, one entry per CDR3 protein. The sample includes 900,000 to 950,000 distinct CDR3 sequences, 29% of them seen just once. The same sample was also studied in work on T cells of mothers and their children.

Sequencing was carried out using blood. The receptors here all came from a woman aged 35 to 49 in good health.

The sample holds a few counts of this clonotype. The V gene is TRBV18, the J gene TRBJ2-1, with D uncertain. Trimming cost V 6 bases and J 0 bases, with 18 bases left between them. This CDR3 comprises 17 residues. Germline CDR1 KGHSH, CDR2 LQKENI. This chain's CDR3 is CASSTKAGYSSYNEQFF. Here the CDR3 DNA reads TGTGCCAGCTCCACCAAGGCTGGTTATAGCTCCTACAATGAGCAGTTCTTC.

This clonotype was recorded a few times. The gene calls are TRBV6-6 and TRBJ1-2, with TRBD1 identical over 9 bases. The CDR3 sequence is 14 residues long. Germline V gene lookup returns CDR1 MNHNY and CDR2 SVGAGI (reference sequence). Trimming took 6 bases from V and 7 from J; bases not matched to a gene: 9. CDR3 DNA sequence: TGTGCCAGCAGGCCCCCGGGACAGGGCTCTGGCTACACCTTC. Encoded protein: CASRPPGQGSGYTF.

A few counts support this clonotype. The junction departs from germline at one end; a sequencing error may be responsible. The CDR3 bases are TGTGTCAGCAGTGAAAGGGTAGGGGTTGGGGGCTATGGCTACACCTTC. Protein sequence: CVSSERVGVGGYGYTF. The rearrangement joins TRBV6-1 to TRBJ1-2, with D possibly matching TRBD1 (5 bases). Germline-derived CDR1 and CDR2 are MNHNS and SASEGT. The CDR3 has 16 amino acids.

With regard to this clonotype: This may come from a read error, since a much larger clone is one base off. The conserved phenylalanine or tryptophan normally closing the CDR3 is absent here, so this likely arose from a read error. The chain uses TRBV7-3 and TRBJ2-6; D is perhaps TRBD1 (6 bases). V lost 4 bases, J lost 0 bases, and 7 bases lay in between. Germline-derived CDR1 and CDR2 are SGHTA and FQGTGA. The CDR3 is made up of 15 amino acids. The CDR3 here is CASSYRASGANVLTV. DNA for the CDR3: TGTGCCAGCAGCTACAGGGCCTCTGGGGCCAACGTCCTGACTGTC.

This rearrangement joins TRBV12-3 or TRBV12-4 to TRBJ1-2; maybe TRBD1 (6 bases). CDR3 length equals 15 residues. The ends were cut back, 4 bases at V and 8 bases at J, with 20 bases in the middle. The CDR3 spells CASSSRGRGSEGYTF. In DNA, the CDR3 is TGTGCCAGCAGTTCACGGGGCAGGGGATCTGAAGGCTACACCTTC.

This clonotype was recorded a few times. The chain recombines TRBV7-2 with TRBJ2-1; 10 nucleotides match TRBD2. The CDR3 runs to 14 residues. Germline V gene sequence: CDR1 SGHTA, CDR2 FQGNSA. Germline trimming cut 2 bases from V and 8 bases from J; bases unmatched to any gene: 3. The CDR3 DNA reads TGTGCCAGCAGCTTAAGCGGGGGGGCTTATGAGCAGTTCTTC. It is translated as CASSLSGGAYEQFF.

CDR3 protein: CASSPGTSPAYEQYF. The CDR3 nucleotides are TGTGCCAGCAGTCCGGGGACCTCTCCAGCCTACGAGCAGTACTTC. The rearrangement joins TRBV27 to TRBJ2-7; D possibly matches TRBD1 or TRBD2 (5 bases each). Trimming shortened V by 5 bases and J by 2 bases, and 16 bases separated the two germline ends. CDR1 is MNHEY, CDR2 SMNVEV, per germline (reference sequence). The CDR3 has 15 amino acids.

V usage is TRBV29-1 and J usage is TRBJ1-2, with a weak D call TRBD1 (6 bases). V was pared by 7 bases and J by 10 bases, with 19 bases between. From germline, CDR1 is SQVTM and CDR2 ANQGSEA. The length of the CDR3 is 12 residues. The CDR3 is CSAGGGPEDYTF. CDR3 in DNA: TGCAGCGCTGGCGGGGGGCCAGAGGACTACACCTTC. Looking up the rest from reference TRBV29-1 and TRBJ1-2 gives the full variable domain: SAVISQKPSRDICQRGTSLTIQCQVDSQVTMMFWYRQQPGQSLTLIATANQGSEATYESGFVIDKFPISRPNLTFSTLTVSNMSPEDSSIYLCSAGGGPEDYTFGSGTRLTVV.

This clonotype was detected only a few times. J is TRBJ1-1 and V is TRBV7-9; D uncertain. With 6 bases removed from V and 3 bases from J, the gap between germline ends came to 14 bases. The CDR3 contains 14 residues. Germline V CDR1 and CDR2: SEHNR, FQNEAQ (reference sequence). The CDR3 loop is CASRELGSDTEAFF. In DNA, the CDR3 is TGTGCCAGCAGGGAGCTAGGGTCGGACACTGAAGCTTTCTTT.

To note about this clonotype: A single base separates this from a much larger clone, so it may be a read error. This chain links TRBV20-1 with TRBJ2-1; maybe TRBD2 (6 bases). Per the germline V gene, CDR1 is DFQATT and CDR2 is SNEGSKA (reference sequence). CDR3 size: 14 residues. Trimming removed 5 bases from V and 6 bases from J, with 17 bases in between. The CDR3 loop is CSAQTRGPCNEQFF. CDR3 nucleotide sequence: TGCAGTGCTCAAACGCGGGGACCCTGCAATGAGCAGTTCTTC.

A few counts support this clonotype. CDR3 sequence (DNA): TGTGCCAGCAGTTTCCGGGGGTCGAACACTGAAGCTTTCTTT. Its translation is CASSFRGSNTEAFF. The chain is built from TRBV12-3 or TRBV12-4 and TRBJ1-1; D is perhaps TRBD1 (5 bases). V was shortened by 3 bases and J by 1 base, with 9 bases between the two germline ends. The CDR3 covers 14 residues.

This clonotype was seen only a few times. Just one base apart from a much larger clone, this may be a read error. The rearrangement joins TRBV20-1 to TRBJ2-6, with D hard to call. The V and J ends lost 1 base and 1 base respectively, with 14 bases between them. Per germline, CDR1 DFQATT and CDR2 SNEGSKA (reference sequence). The CDR3 spans 17 residues. The CDR3 spells CSARGPARVSGANVLTF. CDR3 DNA sequence: TGCAGTGCTAGAGGCCCCGCCCGGGTTTCTGGGGCCAACGTCCTGACTTTC.

In regard to this clonotype: This may stem from a read error, because a much larger clone lies one nucleotide away. The CDR3 loop reads CASSQTQSNEQFF. The CDR3 nucleotides read TGTGCCAGCAGCCAGACACAGAGCAATGAGCAGTTCTTC. This chain joins TRBV11-3 and TRBJ2-1, with unresolved D. Germline loops: CDR1 SGHNT, CDR2 YENEEA. V dropped 5 bases and J dropped 6 bases, with 11 bases sitting between them. The CDR3 covers 13 residues.

The rearrangement links TRBV7-2 to TRBJ2-1; no clear D. Germline CDR1 is SGHTA and CDR2 is FQGNSA. Deletions cut 5 bases from V and 13 bases from J, with 21 bases between. The CDR3 extends over 14 amino acids. The CDR3 reads CASSPGYLQEPQFF. CDR3 sequence (DNA): TGTGCCAGCAGCCCCGGGTACCTCCAAGAGCCCCAGTTCTTC.